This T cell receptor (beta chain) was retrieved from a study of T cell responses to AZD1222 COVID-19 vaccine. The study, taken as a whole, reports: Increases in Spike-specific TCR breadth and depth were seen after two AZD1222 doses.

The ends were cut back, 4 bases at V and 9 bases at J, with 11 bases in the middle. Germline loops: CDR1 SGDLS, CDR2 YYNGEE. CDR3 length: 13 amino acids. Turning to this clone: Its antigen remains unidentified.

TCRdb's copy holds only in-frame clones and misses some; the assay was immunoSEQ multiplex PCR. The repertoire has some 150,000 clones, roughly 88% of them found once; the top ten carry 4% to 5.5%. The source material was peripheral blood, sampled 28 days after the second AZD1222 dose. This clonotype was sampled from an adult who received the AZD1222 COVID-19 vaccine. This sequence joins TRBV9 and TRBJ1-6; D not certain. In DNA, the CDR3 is TGTGCCAGCAGCCCTCTCTTGGGTTCACCCCTCCACTTT. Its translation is CASSPLLGSPLHF.